The 27 T cell receptor beta chains in this list originate from one sample, sequenced in a study of blood T cell repertoires in COVID-19. The table came from immunoSEQ multiplex PCR; TCRdb's copy has only in-frame clones and leaves some out. The repertoire holds more than 200,000 clones, around nine tenths seen once, with 3% in the top ten. The specimen was peripheral blood. The receptors here all came from a man younger than 35 with active or convalescent COVID-19.

This chain joins TRBV18 and TRBJ2-1; TRBD2 might be the D (6 bases). The CDR3 spans 16 residues. Looked up from germline, CDR1 is KGHSH and CDR2 is LQKENI. V was pared by 0 bases and J by 8 bases, with 17 bases between. This CDR3 reads CASSPPSAGPGDEQFF. As DNA, the CDR3 is TGTGCCAGCTCACCACCGTCGGCGGGGCCTGGGGATGAGCAGTTCTTC.

The chain recombines TRBV6-5 with TRBJ1-5; 9 positions match TRBD1. This CDR3 spans 14 amino acids. Germline lookup yields CDR1 MNHEY and CDR2 SVGAGI. The V gene end was trimmed by 5 bases and the J gene end by 5 bases; junction bases not matched to a gene: 4. The CDR3 reads CASSRQGGDQPQHF. For the CDR3, the DNA is TGTGCCAGCAGTAGACAGGGGGGAGATCAGCCCCAGCATTTT.

The V call is TRBV2, the J call TRBJ1-1; D is perhaps TRBD1 (6 bases). This CDR3 spans 12 amino acids. Germline loops: CDR1 SNHLY, CDR2 FYNNEI. CDR3 sequence reads: CANRVWNTEAFF. In DNA form, the CDR3 reads TGTGCTAACAGGGTTTGGAACACTGAAGCTTTCTTT.

V is TRBV9 and J is TRBJ2-3, with D hard to call. The V end was cut by 2 bases, the J end by 2 bases, with 15 bases between. The CDR3 consists of 16 residues. CDR1 and CDR2 (germline): SGDLS, YYNGEE. The CDR3 spells CASSVYTGLTTDTQYF. The DNA of the CDR3 is TGTGCCAGCAGCGTTTATACGGGTTTGACCACAGATACGCAGTATTTT.

The V and J genes are TRBV4-3 and TRBJ2-5, with unresolved D. Germline V gene lookup returns CDR1 LGHNA and CDR2 YSLEER. The V and J ends lost 0 bases and 3 bases respectively, with 23 bases between them. The CDR3 loop spans 19 amino acids. In DNA form, the CDR3 reads TGCGCCAGCAGCCAAGAGATCAATGGAGCCCGATACCCCGAAGAGACCCAGTACTTC. It codes for CASSQEINGARYPEETQYF.

The rearrangement uses TRBV11-2 and TRBJ2-2; 7 bases are a match to TRBD1. The CDR3 extends over 15 amino acids. V gave up 7 bases and J gave up 4 bases; unmatched junction bases: 9. The germline gives CDR1 SGHAT, CDR2 FQNNGV. CDR3 coding DNA: TGTGCCAGCACTACCGGACAGGAACTCACCGGGGAGCTGTTTTTT. Amino acids: CASTTGQELTGELFF.

The genes are TRBV6-5 and TRBJ2-7; D uncertain. V lost 4 bases and J 2 bases, leaving 15 bases between the germline ends. The V gene's germline CDR1 is MNHEY and CDR2 SVGAGI. CDR3 length equals 15 residues. CDR3 in amino acids: CASSFPAAATYEQYF. CDR3 DNA: TGTGCCAGCAGTTTCCCGGCGGCGGCCACCTACGAGCAGTACTTC.

The chain has TRBV11-2 and TRBJ2-4; a possible D gene is TRBD1 (6 bases). CDR1 is SGHAT, CDR2 FQNNGV, per germline. V gave up 5 bases and J gave up 0 bases, with 17 bases separating them. This CDR3 comprises 17 residues. DNA of the CDR3: TGTGCCAGCAGCGGTGGTCTGGGGGCCCTAGCCAAAAACATTCAGTACTTC. Its protein is CASSGGLGALAKNIQYF.

The V gene is TRBV10-2, the J gene TRBJ2-3; tentatively, D is TRBD2 (6 bases). The CDR3 covers 14 residues. V was trimmed by 7 bases and J by 6 bases, leaving 17 bases between them. CDR1 and CDR2 from the germline V gene are WSHSY and SAAADI. The CDR3 region is CASTRERASDTQYF. The CDR3 nucleotides read TGCGCCAGCACCCGGGAGAGGGCATCTGATACGCAGTATTTT.

This chain links TRBV19 with TRBJ1-1; weak D call: TRBD1 (6 bases). The V end lost 5 bases, the J end lost 10 bases, and 20 bases lay between the germline ends. Germline V gives CDR1 LNHDA, CDR2 SQIVND (reference sequence). The CDR3 totals 14 residues. The CDR3 reads CASSPRTDRSSAFF. CDR3 DNA sequence: TGTGCCAGTAGTCCCCGGACAGACAGATCATCAGCTTTCTTT.

J is TRBJ1-2 and V is TRBV5-4; TRBD1 is a possible D gene (5 bases). Germline V CDR1 and CDR2: SGHNT, YYREEE (reference sequence). Trimming cost V 9 bases and J 6 bases, with 15 bases left between them. This CDR3 is built from 12 residues. The CDR3 loop is CATEARGNGYTF. In DNA, the CDR3 is TGTGCCACCGAGGCGCGGGGGAATGGCTACACCTTC.

The genes are TRBV9 and TRBJ2-3, with D maybe TRBD2 (6 bases). Germline values: CDR1 SGDLS, CDR2 YYNGEE. This CDR3 is 12 amino acids long. V lost 7 bases to trimming and J lost 5 bases, with 11 bases between them. The CDR3 loop is CASGGSGDTQYF. The CDR3 region has the DNA TGTGCCAGCGGGGGGAGCGGAGATACGCAGTATTTT.

The chain uses TRBV5-1 and TRBJ2-7; D not certain. CDR1 and CDR2 from the germline V gene are SGHRS and YFSETQ. Deletions cut 5 bases from V and 0 bases from J, with 9 bases between. The CDR3 covers 13 residues. This chain's CDR3 is CASRPPYSYEQYF. Written as DNA, the CDR3 is TGCGCCAGCAGACCCCCCTACTCCTACGAGCAGTACTTC. The full variable domain, rest sourced from reference TRBV5-1 and TRBJ2-7, is KAGVTQTPRYLIKTRGQQVTLSCSPISGHRSVSWYQQTPGQGLQFLFEYFSETQRNKGNFPGRFSGRQFSNSRSEMNVSTLELGDSALYLCASRPPYSYEQYFGPGTRLTVT.

The J gene is TRBJ1-1, the V gene TRBV4-2, with D unclear. The germline V gene has CDR1 LGHNA and CDR2 YNFKEQ. The V end was cut by 8 bases, the J end by 1 base, with 20 bases between. The CDR3 runs 16 residues. The CDR3 loop is CASLTILSGRNTEAFF. CDR3 coding DNA: TGTGCCAGCCTGACGATTCTTTCCGGGAGGAACACTGAAGCTTTCTTT.

The rearrangement uses TRBV10-2 and TRBJ1-2; tentatively, D is TRBD1 (6 bases). Germline loops: CDR1 WSHSY, CDR2 SAAADI. V gave up 6 bases and J gave up 5 bases, with 16 bases separating them. The length of the CDR3 is 14 residues. The CDR3 DNA reads as TGCGCCAGCAGGGAGATGGACAGATTTTATGGCTACACCTTC. This translates into CASREMDRFYGYTF.

The chain combines TRBV19 with TRBJ2-6; 9 bases line up with TRBD2. This CDR3 has 18 amino acids. Unmatched junction bases numbered 8, after V lost 5 bases and J lost 0 bases. The V gene's germline CDR1 is LNHDA and CDR2 SQIVND (reference sequence). This CDR3 is CASSPPSGTYSGANVLTF. DNA for the CDR3: TGTGCCAGTAGTCCTCCTAGCGGGACCTACTCTGGGGCCAACGTCCTGACTTTC.

The chain uses TRBV14 and TRBJ2-2; TRBD1 aligns across 7 bases. CDR3 size: 13 residues. Germline-derived CDR1 and CDR2 are SGHDN and FVKESK. V lost 4 bases and J lost 8; bases outside the gene matches: 4. The CDR3 spells CASSLYRGGELFF. Written as DNA, the CDR3 is TGTGCCAGCAGCCTATACAGGGGTGGGGAGCTGTTTTTT.

The chain carries TRBV12-3 or TRBV12-4 and TRBJ2-1; a weak D match, TRBD2 (6 bases). CDR3 size: 13 residues. The V and J ends lost 6 bases and 8 bases respectively, with 14 bases between them. The CDR3 protein is CASRQLAGDEQFF. CDR3 bases: TGTGCCAGCAGACAACTAGCTGGCGATGAGCAGTTCTTC.

In its sample, this clone was seen once. The rearrangement uses TRBV9 and TRBJ2-5; 8 nucleotides line up with TRBD2. The V gene end was trimmed by 0 bases and the J gene end by 5 bases; junction bases not matched to a gene: 3. Germline values: CDR1 SGDLS, CDR2 YYNGEE. CDR3 size: 14 residues. In DNA form, the CDR3 reads TGTGCCAGCAGCGTAGAACCGGGGGGGGAGACCCAGTACTTC. Translating it yields CASSVEPGGETQYF.

CDR3 nucleotide sequence: TGTGCCAGCAGTTACTCGAAGGCAGGGGGGAACGGCTACACCTTC. Its translation: CASSYSKAGGNGYTF. The genes are TRBV6-6 and TRBJ1-2, with 7 bases that match TRBD1. With V trimmed by 0 bases and J by 8 bases, 9 bases remained unmatched. CDR3 length: 15 amino acids. CDR1 is MNHNY and CDR2 is SVGAGI in the germline V gene (reference sequence).

The chain links TRBV5-1 to TRBJ2-7, with D possibly matching TRBD2 (5 bases). Per germline, CDR1 SGHRS and CDR2 YFSETQ. The V gene lost 3 bases and the J gene lost 2 bases, with 12 bases spanning the gap. This CDR3 has 14 residues. CDR3 region: CASSSGLGPYEQYF. DNA of the CDR3: TGCGCCAGCAGCTCTGGACTGGGTCCCTACGAGCAGTACTTC.

The chain joins TRBV20-1 to TRBJ1-1; D unresolved. The length of the CDR3 is 11 residues. Germline V gives CDR1 DFQATT, CDR2 SNEGSKA (reference sequence). V was cut by 6 bases and J by 5 bases, with 10 bases left in between. The CDR3 DNA reads TGCAGTGCCAGACTTGTGACTGAAGCTTTCTTT. This sequence encodes CSARLVTEAFF.

Here the CDR3 reads CASSQGDQETQYF. The CDR3 DNA reads as TGTGCCAGCTCCCAGGGGGACCAAGAGACCCAGTACTTC. The chain uses TRBV28 and TRBJ2-5, with 7 bases identical to TRBD1. Germline loops: CDR1 MDHEN, CDR2 SYDVKM. The CDR3 length is 13 residues. Trimming cost V 8 bases and J 0 bases; bases outside gene matches: 3.

The chain carries TRBV6-5 and TRBJ1-2; 7 bases match TRBD1. Trimming at V came to 6 bases and at J to 3 bases, leaving 10 bases not matched to a gene. CDR3 size: 15 residues. CDR1 and CDR2 (germline): MNHEY, SVGAGI. This chain's CDR3 is CASSAYPGQYYGYTF. CDR3 in DNA: TGTGCCAGCAGCGCCTACCCGGGACAGTACTATGGCTACACCTTC.

CDR3 residues: CASRGTVMNTEAFF. The CDR3 DNA is TGTGCCAGCAGGGGGACAGTAATGAACACTGAAGCTTTCTTT. This chain uses TRBV2 with TRBJ1-1; the match to TRBD1 covers 7 bases. Germline CDR1 reads SNHLY; CDR2 reads FYNNEI. J lost 0 bases, V lost 6 bases, and 4 bases had no gene match. The CDR3 covers 14 residues.

The chain uses TRBV24-1 and TRBJ1-5; TRBD1 matches 9 bases. Per germline, CDR1 KGHDR and CDR2 SFDVKD. The CDR3 totals 14 residues. Trimming took 6 bases from V and 4 from J; bases not matched to a gene: 3. CDR3 in amino acids: CATSRTGVNQPQHF. The CDR3 nucleotides read TGTGCCACCAGTAGGACAGGGGTGAATCAGCCCCAGCATTTT.

V gene TRBV11-2 combines with J gene TRBJ1-4; D possibly corresponds to TRBD1 (5 bases). The CDR3 is 15 amino acids. Germline CDR1 SGHAT, CDR2 FQNNGV. The V gene lost 6 bases and the J gene lost 7 bases, with 18 bases spanning the gap. The CDR3 DNA reads as TGTGCCAGCAGTCAGCCGGGGGAAACCATTGAAAAACTGTTTTTT. Protein product: CASSQPGETIEKLFF.